The 14 T cell receptor beta chains below come from one sample, sequenced in a study of blood T cell repertoires in COVID-19. The assay was immunoSEQ multiplex PCR, and TCRdb's table has in-frame clones only and misses some. Found here are 57,000 or so clones, 65% to 85% of them singletons; the top ten hold approximately 15%. Sequencing was done on a sample of peripheral blood. All receptors derive from a man aged 65 to 79 with active COVID-19.

The CDR3 DNA follows: TGCGCCAGCAGCTCCAACACCGCAGGGGCGGGAAACATTCAGTACTTC. Translated: CASSSNTAGAGNIQYF. The rearrangement links TRBV5-1 to TRBJ2-4; possible D gene TRBD1, 6 bases. Germline V gives CDR1 SGHRS, CDR2 YFSETQ. The CDR3 loop spans 16 amino acids. Trimming left V 3 bases short and J 6 bases short, with 19 bases between.

The J gene is TRBJ2-3, the V gene TRBV2, with TRBD2 matching over 12 bases. Looked up from germline, CDR1 is SNHLY and CDR2 is FYNNEI. The CDR3 extends over 15 amino acids. V trimming: 8 bases; J trimming: 8 bases; junction bases outside the gene matches: 11. CDR3 loop: CASVRLAGDGGTQYF. The CDR3 DNA reads TGTGCCAGCGTTAGACTAGCGGGAGATGGGGGTACGCAGTATTTT.

V usage is TRBV18 and J usage is TRBJ1-2, with D perhaps TRBD1 (6 bases). The CDR3 totals 13 residues. The V end was cut by 6 bases, the J end by 6 bases, with 14 bases between. Germline V gene sequence: CDR1 KGHSH, CDR2 LQKENI. DNA of the CDR3: TGTGCCAGCTCCATAACAGGGATAGATGGCTACACCTTC. It codes for CASSITGIDGYTF.

The chain employs TRBV27 and TRBJ2-6; D is unclear. Looked up from germline, CDR1 is MNHEY and CDR2 is SMNVEV (reference sequence). The CDR3 spans 14 residues. The germline V and J ends were trimmed by 9 bases and 0 bases, with 9 bases remaining between them. The CDR3 region has the DNA TGTGCCAGTAAGACGGGCTCTGGGGCCAACGTCCTGACTTTC. Translated, it gives CASKTGSGANVLTF.

This chain joins TRBV24-1 and TRBJ2-1; no definite D call. Germline CDR1 KGHDR, CDR2 SFDVKD. This CDR3 is 15 amino acids long. V was shortened by 3 bases and J by 0 bases, with 8 bases between the two germline ends. CDR3 sequence (DNA): TGTGCCACCAGTGATGGTTCGAGCTCCTACAATGAGCAGTTCTTC. It is translated as CATSDGSSSYNEQFF.

This chain joins TRBV5-6 and TRBJ1-1; 7 bases fit TRBD1. The V gene end was trimmed by 0 bases and the J gene end by 1 base; junction bases not matched to a gene: 3. The CDR3 has 15 amino acids. Germline CDR1 is SGHDT and CDR2 is YYEEEE. Here the CDR3 reads CASSLEGARNTEAFF. CDR3 DNA sequence: TGTGCCAGCAGCTTGGAGGGGGCGCGGAACACTGAAGCTTTCTTT.

This chain joins TRBV13 and TRBJ2-7, with 10 positions matching TRBD1. The V gene's germline CDR1 is PRHDT and CDR2 FYEKMQ (reference sequence). J was trimmed by 2 bases and V by 5 bases; bases with no gene match: 6. CDR3 length: 15 amino acids. The CDR3 region is CASSPWTGGTYEQYF. DNA of the CDR3: TGTGCCAGCAGCCCCTGGACAGGGGGAACCTACGAGCAGTACTTC.

The chain couples TRBV27 to TRBJ1-5; TRBD1 aligns across 7 bases. V shed 6 bases, J shed 4 bases, and the junction held 6 bases outside the gene matches. This CDR3 spans 14 amino acids. Germline lookup yields CDR1 MNHEY and CDR2 SMNVEV (reference sequence). The CDR3 loop is CASRSGTENQPQHF. The CDR3 DNA is TGTGCCAGCAGATCCGGGACAGAAAATCAGCCCCAGCATTTT.

The V call is TRBV3-1 (or the pseudogene TRBV3-2), the J call TRBJ2-1; weak D call: TRBD1 (5 bases). From germline, CDR1 is LGHDT and CDR2 YNNKEL (reference sequence). CDR3 length: 12 residues. The V end was cut by 3 bases, the J end by 10 bases, with 10 bases between. CDR3 nucleotide sequence: TGTGCCAGCAGCCATCTCCGACAGGAGCAGTTCTTC. Amino acids: CASSHLRQEQFF.

The chain joins TRBV10-3 to TRBJ2-3; the D is unclear. Trimming took 4 bases from V and 2 from J, leaving 7 bases between them. Per germline, CDR1 ENHRY and CDR2 SYGVKD. CDR3 length equals 13 residues. The CDR3, as DNA: TGTGCCATCAGTGGGTACAACACAGATACGCAGTATTTT. Protein: CAISGYNTDTQYF.

This chain joins TRBV10-3 and TRBJ1-6; 9 bases map to TRBD1. Germline lookup yields CDR1 ENHRY and CDR2 SYGVKD. Unmatched junction bases numbered 1, after V lost 2 bases and J lost 17 bases. The CDR3 covers 11 residues. The CDR3 here is CAISEGTGFHF. Here the CDR3 DNA reads TGTGCCATCAGTGAGGGGACAGGGTTCCACTTT.

The chain is built from TRBV9 and TRBJ2-1; 14 nucleotides align to TRBD2. With V trimmed by 7 bases and J by 9 bases, 6 bases remained unmatched. The length of the CDR3 is 14 residues. CDR1 and CDR2 from the germline V gene are SGDLS and YYNGEE. CDR3 sequence (DNA): TGTGCCAGCGGCAGACTAGCGGGAGGGGGTGAGCAGTTCTTC. This encodes CASGRLAGGGEQFF.

V is TRBV25-1 and J is TRBJ1-1, with TRBD1 matching 7 bases. Germline trimming cut 4 bases from V and 5 bases from J; bases unmatched to any gene: 10. Looked up from germline, CDR1 is MGHDK and CDR2 is SYGVNS. There are 15 residues in the CDR3. This chain's CDR3 is CASSGMPGQRTEAFF. The CDR3, as DNA: TGTGCCAGCAGTGGAATGCCGGGACAGAGAACTGAAGCTTTCTTT.

J is TRBJ1-5 and V is TRBV7-9, with 10 bases matching TRBD1. Trimming removed 1 base from V and 11 bases from J; junction bases left unmatched: 5. The length of the CDR3 is 14 residues. The V gene's germline CDR1 is SEHNR and CDR2 FQNEAQ (reference sequence). Here the CDR3 reads CASSLGQGAATQHF. CDR3 nucleotides: TGTGCCAGCAGCTTAGGACAGGGGGCCGCAACCCAGCATTTT.